This T cell receptor beta chain is from a study of tumor T cells in aggressive B-cell lymphoma. Repertoires were generated with immunoSEQ multiplex PCR, while TCRdb's copy carries only in-frame clones and drops some. The repertoire consists of around 2,600 clones, with around nine tenths occurring once and the leading ten covering approximately 2.2%. The V end was cut by 3 bases, the J end by 3 bases, with 7 bases between. The CDR3 extends over 13 amino acids. The germline CDR1 and CDR2 sequences are KGHSH and LQKENI. The source is an adult with diffuse large B cell lymphoma. The genes are TRBV18 and TRBJ2-3; D might be TRBD2 (6 bases). Sequenced sample: tumor tissue. The CDR3: CASSPLATDTQYF. The CDR3 DNA reads as TGTGCCAGCTCACCGCTAGCGACAGATACGCAGTATTTT.